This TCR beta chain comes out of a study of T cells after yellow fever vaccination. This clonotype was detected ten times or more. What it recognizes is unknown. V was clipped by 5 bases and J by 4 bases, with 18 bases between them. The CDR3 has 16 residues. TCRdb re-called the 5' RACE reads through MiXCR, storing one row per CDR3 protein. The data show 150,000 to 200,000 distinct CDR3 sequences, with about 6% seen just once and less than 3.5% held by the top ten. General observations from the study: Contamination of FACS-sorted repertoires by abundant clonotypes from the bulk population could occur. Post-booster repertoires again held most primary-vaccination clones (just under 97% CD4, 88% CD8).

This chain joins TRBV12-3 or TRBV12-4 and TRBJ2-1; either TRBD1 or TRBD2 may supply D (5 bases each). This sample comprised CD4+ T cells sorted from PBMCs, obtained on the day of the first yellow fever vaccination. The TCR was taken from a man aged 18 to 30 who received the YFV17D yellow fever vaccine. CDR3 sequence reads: CASSGGFYNLYNEQFF. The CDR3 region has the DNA TGTGCCAGCAGTGGGGGATTTTATAACTTATACAATGAGCAGTTCTTC.